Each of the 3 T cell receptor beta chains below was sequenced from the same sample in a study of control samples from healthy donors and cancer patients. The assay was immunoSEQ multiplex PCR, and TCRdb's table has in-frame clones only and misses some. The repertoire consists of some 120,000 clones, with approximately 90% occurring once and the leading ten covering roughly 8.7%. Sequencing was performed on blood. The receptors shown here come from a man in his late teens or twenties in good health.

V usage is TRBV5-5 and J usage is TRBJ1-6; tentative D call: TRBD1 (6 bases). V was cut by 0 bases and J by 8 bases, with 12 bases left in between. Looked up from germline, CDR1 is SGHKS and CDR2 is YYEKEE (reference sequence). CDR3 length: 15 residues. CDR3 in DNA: TGTGCCAGCAGCTTGGCCCCCGGGACACATTCACCCCTCCACTTT. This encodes CASSLAPGTHSPLHF.

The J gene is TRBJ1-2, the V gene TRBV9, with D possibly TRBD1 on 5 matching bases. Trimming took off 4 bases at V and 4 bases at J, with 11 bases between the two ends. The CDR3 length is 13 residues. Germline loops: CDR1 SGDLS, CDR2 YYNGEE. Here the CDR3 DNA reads TGTGCCAGCAGCCCGGGACGGACCTATGGCTACACCTTC. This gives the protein CASSPGRTYGYTF.

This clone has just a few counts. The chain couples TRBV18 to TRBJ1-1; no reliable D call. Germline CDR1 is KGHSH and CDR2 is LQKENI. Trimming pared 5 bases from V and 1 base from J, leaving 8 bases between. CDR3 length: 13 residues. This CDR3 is CASSDSRNTEAFF. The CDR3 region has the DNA TGTGCCAGCTCAGATTCACGGAACACTGAAGCTTTCTTT.